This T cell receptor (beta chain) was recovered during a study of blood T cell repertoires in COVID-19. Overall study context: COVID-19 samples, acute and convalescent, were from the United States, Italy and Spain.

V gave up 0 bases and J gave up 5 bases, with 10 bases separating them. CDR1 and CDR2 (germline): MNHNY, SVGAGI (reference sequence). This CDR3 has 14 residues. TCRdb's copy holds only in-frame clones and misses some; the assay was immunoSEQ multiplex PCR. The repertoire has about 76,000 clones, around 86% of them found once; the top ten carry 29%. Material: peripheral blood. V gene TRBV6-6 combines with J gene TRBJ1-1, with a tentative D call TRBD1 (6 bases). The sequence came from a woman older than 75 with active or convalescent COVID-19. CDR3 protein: CASSYSNQGTEAFF. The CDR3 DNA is TGTGCCAGCAGTTACTCGAATCAGGGGACTGAAGCTTTCTTT.